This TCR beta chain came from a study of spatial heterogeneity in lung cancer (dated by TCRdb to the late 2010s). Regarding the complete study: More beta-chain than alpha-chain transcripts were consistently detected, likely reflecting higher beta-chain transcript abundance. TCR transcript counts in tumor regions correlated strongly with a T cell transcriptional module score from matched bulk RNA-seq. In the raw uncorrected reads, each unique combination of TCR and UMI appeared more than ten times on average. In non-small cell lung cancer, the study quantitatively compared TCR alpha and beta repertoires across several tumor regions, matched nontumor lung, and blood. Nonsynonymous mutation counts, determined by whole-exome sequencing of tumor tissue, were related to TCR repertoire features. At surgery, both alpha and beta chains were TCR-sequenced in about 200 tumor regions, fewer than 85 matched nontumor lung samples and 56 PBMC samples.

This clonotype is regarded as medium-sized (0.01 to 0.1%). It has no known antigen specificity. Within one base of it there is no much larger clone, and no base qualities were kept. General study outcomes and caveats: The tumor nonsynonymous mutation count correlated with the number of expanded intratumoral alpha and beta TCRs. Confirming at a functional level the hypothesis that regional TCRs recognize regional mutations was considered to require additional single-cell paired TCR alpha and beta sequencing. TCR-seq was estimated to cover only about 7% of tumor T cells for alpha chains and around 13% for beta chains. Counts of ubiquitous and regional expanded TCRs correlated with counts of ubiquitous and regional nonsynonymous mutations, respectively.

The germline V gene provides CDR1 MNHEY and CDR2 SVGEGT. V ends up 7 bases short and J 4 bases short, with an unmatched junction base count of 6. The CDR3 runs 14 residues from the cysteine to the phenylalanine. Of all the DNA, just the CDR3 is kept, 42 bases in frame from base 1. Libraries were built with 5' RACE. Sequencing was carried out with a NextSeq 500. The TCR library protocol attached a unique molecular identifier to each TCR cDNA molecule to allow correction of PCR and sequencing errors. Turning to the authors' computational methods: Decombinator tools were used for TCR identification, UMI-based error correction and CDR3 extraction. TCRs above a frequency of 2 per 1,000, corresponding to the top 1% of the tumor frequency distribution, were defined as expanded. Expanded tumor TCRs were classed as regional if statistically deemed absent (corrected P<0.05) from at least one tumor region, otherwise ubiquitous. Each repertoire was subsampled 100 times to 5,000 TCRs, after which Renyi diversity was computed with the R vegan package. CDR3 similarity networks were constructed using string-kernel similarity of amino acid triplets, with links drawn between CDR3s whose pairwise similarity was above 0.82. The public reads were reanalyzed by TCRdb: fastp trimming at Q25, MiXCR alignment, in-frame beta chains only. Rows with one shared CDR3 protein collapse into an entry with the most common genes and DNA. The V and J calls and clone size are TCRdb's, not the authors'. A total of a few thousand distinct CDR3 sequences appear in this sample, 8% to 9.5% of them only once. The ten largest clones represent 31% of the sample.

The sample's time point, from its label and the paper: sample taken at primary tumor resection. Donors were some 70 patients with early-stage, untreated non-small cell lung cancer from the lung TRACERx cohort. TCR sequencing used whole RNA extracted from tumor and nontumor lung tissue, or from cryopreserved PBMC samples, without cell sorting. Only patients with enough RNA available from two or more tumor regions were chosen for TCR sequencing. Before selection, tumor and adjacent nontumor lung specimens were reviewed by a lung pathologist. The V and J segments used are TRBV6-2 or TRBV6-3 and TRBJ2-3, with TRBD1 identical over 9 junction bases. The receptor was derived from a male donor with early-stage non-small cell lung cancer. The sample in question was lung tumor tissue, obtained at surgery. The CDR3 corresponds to CASTRRQGADTQYF. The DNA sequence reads TGTGCCAGCACTAGACGACAGGGGGCAGATACGCAGTATTTT.